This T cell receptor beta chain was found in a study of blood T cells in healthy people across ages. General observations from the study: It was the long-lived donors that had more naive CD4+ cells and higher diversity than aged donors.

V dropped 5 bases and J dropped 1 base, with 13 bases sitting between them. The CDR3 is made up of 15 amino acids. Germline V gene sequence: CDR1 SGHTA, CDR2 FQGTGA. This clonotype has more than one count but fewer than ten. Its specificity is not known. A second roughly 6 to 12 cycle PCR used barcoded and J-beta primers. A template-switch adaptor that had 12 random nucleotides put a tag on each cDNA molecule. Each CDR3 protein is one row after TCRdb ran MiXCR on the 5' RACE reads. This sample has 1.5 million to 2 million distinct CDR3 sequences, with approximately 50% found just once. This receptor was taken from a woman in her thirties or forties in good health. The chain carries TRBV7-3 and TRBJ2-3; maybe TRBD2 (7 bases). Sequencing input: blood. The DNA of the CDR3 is TGTGCCAGCAGCGAGGGGGGGGCAGGCACAGATACGCAGTATTTT. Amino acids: CASSEGGAGTDTQYF.